These 21 T cell receptor beta chains were sequenced from one sample in a study of CD8 T cells in ankylosing spondylitis. TCRdb redid the calling of the 5' RACE reads with MiXCR, one entry per CDR3 protein. This sample has fewer than 350,000 distinct CDR3 sequences, with roughly 11% found just once. The source material was blood, either unsorted or a sorted T cell fraction (not recorded which). These receptors all come from a female donor with ankylosing spondylitis or in good health (not recorded which).

Ten or more counts support this clonotype. This rearrangement joins TRBV7-2 to TRBJ2-5; 9 bases are shared with TRBD1. From germline, CDR1 is SGHTA and CDR2 FQGNSA. CDR3 length: 14 amino acids. The V and J ends lost 6 bases and 3 bases, in that order; junction bases with no gene match: 5. This CDR3 is CASRRRQGEETQYF. In nucleotides, the CDR3 is TGTGCCAGCAGACGAAGACAGGGGGAAGAGACCCAGTACTTC.

This clonotype came up many times. This chain uses TRBV5-1 with TRBJ1-3, with unresolved D. Germline V gene sequence: CDR1 SGHRS, CDR2 YFSETQ. V was pared by 0 bases and J by 4 bases, with 8 bases between. CDR3 length equals 14 residues. CDR3 nucleotides: TGCGCCAGCAGCTTGGCTGGCAGAGGAAACACCATATATTTT. Its protein product is CASSLAGRGNTIYF.

Many counts were recorded for this clonotype. The gene calls are TRBV12-3 or TRBV12-4 and TRBJ2-7; perhaps D is TRBD1 or TRBD2 (5 bases each). The CDR3 covers 14 residues. Trimming took off 5 bases at V and 3 bases at J, with 14 bases between the two ends. The chain's CDR3 is CASSVPGTFYEQYF. The CDR3 nucleotides read TGTGCCAGCAGTGTCCCCGGGACGTTCTACGAGCAGTACTTC.

A remark on this clonotype: This may stem from a read error, because a much larger clone lies one nucleotide away. This CDR3 is missing its conserved last phenylalanine or tryptophan, likely due to a read error. V gene TRBV6-2 or TRBV6-3 combines with J gene TRBJ2-1; 13 bases agree with TRBD2. Per germline, CDR1 MNHEY and CDR2 SVGEGT. The CDR3 totals 16 residues. V was clipped by 5 bases and J by 9 bases; unmatched bases: 10. The CDR3 DNA is TGTGCCAGCAGTACCAGGACTAGCGGGAGTTTGGGTGAGCAGTTCTTG. It specifies CASSTRTSGSLGEQFL.

This clonotype was recorded many times. V is TRBV29-1 and J is TRBJ2-5, with 9 bases that match TRBD1. J was trimmed by 1 base and V by 5 bases; bases with no gene match: 2. Germline assignment: CDR1 SQVTM and CDR2 ANQGSEA. This CDR3 spans 13 amino acids. The DNA for the CDR3 is TGCAGCGTTTCGGGACAGGGCCAAGAGACCCAGTACTTC. Its translation is CSVSGQGQETQYF.

This clonotype was seen at least ten times. The chain employs TRBV5-1 and TRBJ2-3, with D possibly matching TRBD2 (6 bases). Trimming took off 4 bases at V and 0 bases at J, with 12 bases between the two ends. Looked up from germline, CDR1 is SGHRS and CDR2 is YFSETQ. The CDR3 length is 15 residues. The CDR3, as DNA: TGCGCCAGCAGCGAAGCACTAGCTAGCACAGATACGCAGTATTTT. Protein: CASSEALASTDTQYF.

The table lists this clonotype with a few counts. V gene TRBV28 combines with J gene TRBJ2-6; the D is unclear. The V end was cut by 7 bases, the J end by 5 bases, with 9 bases between. CDR1 MDHEN and CDR2 SYDVKM come from the germline V gene. The CDR3 sequence is 13 residues long. CDR3 sequence reads: CASTWGRANVLTF. The CDR3 nucleotides read TGTGCCAGCACCTGGGGAAGGGCCAACGTCCTGACTTTC.

This clonotype was counted ten times or more. The rearrangement joins TRBV20-1 to TRBJ2-4; TRBD1 matches 8 bases. The CDR3 is made up of 15 amino acids. Trimming removed 2 bases from V and 3 bases from J; junction bases left unmatched: 6. Germline assignment: CDR1 DFQATT and CDR2 SNEGSKA (reference sequence). CDR3 loop: CSARTDRAVKNIQYF. In DNA form, the CDR3 reads TGCAGTGCTAGAACGGACAGGGCGGTCAAAAACATTCAGTACTTC.

This clonotype was counted only a few times. The chain is built from TRBV11-2 and TRBJ1-5, with D unclear. Germline lookup yields CDR1 SGHAT and CDR2 FQNNGV. The CDR3 covers 15 residues. Between the trimmed V and J ends, which lost 6 bases and 0 bases, there was a span of 12 bases. The CDR3 reads CASSAGSHSNQPQHF. As DNA, the CDR3 is TGTGCCAGCAGTGCCGGGTCTCATAGCAATCAGCCCCAGCATTTT.

This clonotype was picked up many times. V and J are TRBV29-1 and TRBJ2-1; D may be TRBD2 (6 bases). Between the trimmed V and J ends, which lost 8 bases and 0 bases, there was a span of 20 bases. The V gene's germline CDR1 is SQVTM and CDR2 ANQGSEA. The length of the CDR3 is 16 residues. The CDR3 DNA reads as TGCAGCATTTTAGCGGCAGAGCGTGGCTCCTACAATGAGCAGTTCTTC. Its protein is CSILAAERGSYNEQFF.

The chain has TRBV12-3 or TRBV12-4 and TRBJ2-5; possibly TRBD1 for D (5 bases). The CDR3 runs to 16 residues. Trimming left V 3 bases short and J 5 bases short, with 19 bases between. The CDR3 sequence: CASSFEPQGKLETQYF. As DNA, the CDR3 is TGTGCCAGCAGTTTTGAACCCCAGGGCAAGTTGGAGACCCAGTACTTC.

This clonotype turned up a few times. Given a much more abundant clone one base away, this may be a read error. The chain recombines TRBV20-1 with TRBJ2-1; 10 nucleotides agree with TRBD2. This CDR3 is 18 amino acids long. CDR1 and CDR2 (germline): DFQATT, SNEGSKA (reference sequence). The DNA for the CDR3 is TGCTGTGCTAGAGGCCCTATCTCGACTAGCGGGCATCATAATGAGCAGTTCTTC. It codes for CCARGPISTSGHHNEQFF.

The table lists this clonotype with many counts. The genes are TRBV6-2 or TRBV6-3 and TRBJ2-1; D gene unclear. This CDR3 has 15 residues. Germline-derived CDR1 and CDR2 are MNHEY and SVGEGT. Trimming stripped 4 bases from V and 5 bases from J, with 15 bases between. In DNA, the CDR3 is TGTGCCAGCAGTTTGTATCCCCCAGGAAACAATGAGCAGTTCTTC. Protein sequence: CASSLYPPGNNEQFF.

The rearrangement joins TRBV20-1 to TRBJ2-1; 7 bases align to TRBD1. Germline V gene lookup returns CDR1 DFQATT and CDR2 SNEGSKA (reference sequence). J was trimmed by 7 bases and V by 6 bases; bases with no gene match: 9. The CDR3 contains 13 residues. The CDR3 DNA sequence: TGCAGTGCGATACCGCCGACAGGGAATGAGCAGTTCTTC. Its translation: CSAIPPTGNEQFF.

This clonotype was recorded many times. The chain couples TRBV29-1 to TRBJ2-5, with 8 bases identical to TRBD2. The CDR3 length is 13 residues. CDR1 SQVTM and CDR2 ANQGSEA come from the germline V gene. Germline trimming cut 6 bases from V and 2 bases from J; bases unmatched to any gene: 5. The CDR3 sequence is CSVTSDSQETQYF. CDR3 nucleotides: TGCAGCGTGACTAGCGATTCGCAAGAGACCCAGTACTTC.

This clonotype was seen repeatedly, ten times or more. The V call is TRBV27, the J call TRBJ1-1; maybe TRBD1 (5 bases). Germline V gene data show CDR1 as MNHEY and CDR2 as SMNVEV (reference sequence). The CDR3 length is 16 residues. Trimming removed 0 bases from V and 10 bases from J, with 21 bases in between. As DNA, the CDR3 is TGTGCCAGCAGTTTATCGGTTTCGGGACGCGGGAGGGGAGCTTTCTTT. Protein sequence: CASSLSVSGRGRGAFF.

This clonotype was observed at least ten times. The chain has TRBV20-1 and TRBJ2-1; D unresolved. Trimming took 3 bases from V and 9 from J, leaving 12 bases between them. The CDR3 loop spans 12 amino acids. Looked up from germline, CDR1 is DFQATT and CDR2 is SNEGSKA (reference sequence). CDR3 sequence reads: CSARKDSGEQFF. The CDR3 DNA sequence: TGCAGTGCTAGGAAGGATTCGGGTGAGCAGTTCTTC.

This clonotype has ten or more counts. J is TRBJ2-1 and V is TRBV20-1, with TRBD2 matching over 14 bases. This CDR3 spans 14 amino acids. V gave up 3 bases and J gave up 10 bases; unmatched junction bases: 5. Germline assignment: CDR1 DFQATT and CDR2 SNEGSKA (reference sequence). The CDR3 reads CSASGLAGGKEQFF. For the CDR3, the DNA is TGCAGTGCTAGTGGACTAGCGGGAGGTAAGGAGCAGTTCTTC.

The chain employs TRBV5-1 and TRBJ2-3, with 9 bases matching TRBD2. J was trimmed by 6 bases and V by 5 bases; bases with no gene match: 7. The CDR3 has 14 residues. The germline V gene has CDR1 SGHRS and CDR2 YFSETQ. The CDR3 DNA sequence: TGCGCCAGCAGTAGCGGGGGACACCCCGATACGCAGTATTTT. Amino acids: CASSSGGHPDTQYF.

This sequence joins TRBV20-1 and TRBJ2-1; TRBD2 matches at 9 bases. Germline V lookup: CDR1 DFQATT, CDR2 SNEGSKA (reference sequence). V shed 2 bases and J 2 bases; nucleotides not matched to a gene: 4. CDR3 length equals 15 residues. Here the CDR3 reads CSARLSGGPYNEQFF. DNA of the CDR3: TGCAGTGCTAGACTCAGCGGGGGGCCCTACAATGAGCAGTTCTTC.

On this clonotype: One end of the junction varies from germline; a read error may be responsible. This chain uses TRBV12-3 or TRBV12-4 with TRBJ1-1, with D maybe TRBD1 (5 bases). CDR3 length equals 13 residues. The CDR3 reads CASSLPHRYEAFF. In DNA, the CDR3 is TGTGCCAGCAGTTTGCCGCACAGGTATGAAGCTTTTTTT.